The entry below describes one TCR beta chain. What it recognizes is unknown. TCRdb processed the 5' RACE reads anew with MiXCR; each CDR3 protein has one entry. The table lists around 61,000 distinct CDR3 sequences, roughly 10% of them singletons, with 1.5% to 2% in the top ten. The data were taken from a study of early T cells in non-severe SARS-CoV-2 infection. General observations from the study: VDJdb matching favored anti-spike CD8 responses, missing private and CD4 specificities.

The sample consisted of whole blood. The sequence was collected from an adult who was a healthcare worker with PCR-confirmed SARS-CoV-2 infection or an uninfected control (not recorded which).

CDR3 sequence reads: CASSRTGSYTF. The CDR3 nucleotides read TGTGCCAGCAGCCGAACAGGGAGCTACACCTTC. The V call is TRBV3-1, the J call TRBJ1-2, with D maybe TRBD1 (6 bases). Germline V gene data show CDR1 as LGHDT and CDR2 as YNNKEL (reference sequence). CDR3 length: 11 residues. V lost 4 bases, J lost 9 bases, and 9 bases lay in between.